This T cell receptor (beta chain) was sequenced for a study of type 1 and type 2 diabetes patients. Study at large: CD4+ or CD8+ T cells were positively selected from PBMCs with microbeads.

Genomic DNA was the PCR template. Amplification of the beta chain CDR3 used 30 forward and 13 reverse multiplex primers. TCRdb reprocessed the multiplex PCR reads with MiXCR, giving one entry per CDR3 protein. The table lists 250,000 or so distinct CDR3 sequences, around 47% of them singletons. This clonotype has just a few counts. Its antigen is currently unknown. The CDR3 length is 13 residues. V lost 8 bases to trimming and J lost 3 bases; unmatched junction nucleotides: 6. Points from the study as a whole: Type 1 diabetes repertoires were significantly less diverse than type 2 diabetes ones. In type 2 diabetes, highly-expanded CD4+ clones took a median roughly 3.9% of reads.

Diabetic patients met standard criteria for type 1 or type 2 diabetes. The chain carries TRBV12-3 or TRBV12-4 and TRBJ2-7, with TRBD2 matching 8 bases. Material: peripheral blood mononuclear cells (PBMCs). The source of this sequence is a young man with type 2 diabetes. The CDR3 DNA reads TGTGCCAGCGCTCTAGCGGGCCTCTACGAGCAGTACTTC. This encodes CASALAGLYEQYF.